This T cell receptor beta chain was identified in a study of blood T cell repertoires in COVID-19. Study details: From the United States, Italy and Spain came samples of acute and convalescent COVID-19. Sample material is recorded as cDNA or gDNA derived from T cells, B-cell-depleted T cells, or PBMCs.

Per the study methods: The authors estimated nucleated cell counts from reference gene primer amplification. Generated by immunoSEQ multiplex PCR, the TCRdb table keeps only in-frame clones and is missing some. The D gene and trimming were derived from the DNA, and the V and J assignments and clone size from that table. The repertoire consists of about 62,000 clones, with 85% to 90% occurring once and the leading ten covering 15% to 20%. The CDR3 extends over 12 amino acids. Germline CDR1 reads SNHLY; CDR2 reads FYNNEI. V was clipped by 4 bases and J by 7 bases, with 10 bases between them. Enrollment of patients from Seattle took place during active infection, with longitudinal follow-up.

This clonotype originated in an older woman with COVID-19, enrolled during active disease. The genes are TRBV2 and TRBJ1-2; D is possibly TRBD1 (6 bases). The sample taken for sequencing was peripheral blood. CDR3 amino acids: CASSVLGAGYTF. DNA for the CDR3: TGTGCCAGCAGTGTTTTGGGGGCTGGCTACACCTTC.